The 10 T cell receptor beta chains reported below all come from one sample, sequenced in a study of blood T cell repertoires in COVID-19 (dated by TCRdb to 2018 to 2020). The library was prepared using the immunoSEQ multiplex PCR assay. TCRdb took this table from immuneACCESS and kept in-frame rearrangements with V and J called. Such tables lack part of the clones; where checked against another copy, unresolved V genes explain under half of the gap, and the rest is unexplained. For this sample the table gives about 110,000 clones, of which about 70% were detected only once. The ten largest clones represent 0.9% of the sample. The material sequenced was peripheral blood. The receptors derive from a human donor with acute or convalescent COVID-19. The donor label of this sample is uncertain.

CDR3 region: CASSLFRTYEQYF. The DNA for the CDR3 is TGTGCCAGCAGTTTATTCCGTACCTACGAGCAGTACTTC. The chain couples TRBV12-3 or TRBV12-4 to TRBJ2-7, with D hard to call. V was shortened by 2 bases and J by 2 bases, with 7 bases between the two germline ends. CDR3 length equals 13 residues.

V gene TRBV2 combines with J gene TRBJ1-6; D not resolved. The CDR3 has 12 residues. CDR1 is SNHLY, CDR2 FYNNEI, per germline. Trimming cost V 6 bases and J 9 bases, with 9 bases left between them. CDR3 coding DNA: TGTGCCAGCAGCTTACAGCTTTCACCCCTCCACTTT. It codes for CASSLQLSPLHF.

This sequence joins TRBV9 and TRBJ2-2; the match to TRBD2 covers 8 bases. CDR1 SGDLS and CDR2 YYNGEE come from the germline V gene. V lost 4 bases to trimming and J lost 1 base; unmatched junction nucleotides: 3. CDR3 length: 15 residues. The CDR3 protein is CASSPRGGNTGELFF. In DNA form, the CDR3 reads TGTGCCAGCAGCCCCCGGGGGGGGAACACCGGGGAGCTGTTTTTT.

This clone turned up a few times. This rearrangement joins TRBV5-1 to TRBJ2-5, with TRBD2 as a possible D gene (6 bases). Germline V gene data show CDR1 as SGHRS and CDR2 as YFSETQ. Trimming cost V 5 bases and J 2 bases, with 16 bases left between them. The CDR3 extends over 15 amino acids. The CDR3 nucleotides are TGCGCCAGCAGGGCCCTGGGGGGTACACAAGAGACCCAGTACTTC. This translates into CASRALGGTQETQYF.

The chain employs TRBV7-2 and TRBJ2-2; 9 bases match TRBD1. The V and J ends lost 3 bases and 7 bases, in that order; junction bases with no gene match: 3. There are 14 residues in the CDR3. Germline V gives CDR1 SGHTA, CDR2 FQGNSA. CDR3 nucleotides: TGTGCCAGCAGCTTGGGACAGGGTAACGGGGAGCTGTTTTTT. This translates into CASSLGQGNGELFF.

This chain uses TRBV7-9 with TRBJ2-3, with D tentatively TRBD2 (6 bases). V lost 5 bases to trimming and J lost 0 bases, with 15 bases between them. The CDR3 spans 16 residues. The germline V gene has CDR1 SEHNR and CDR2 FQNEAQ (reference sequence). The CDR3 sequence is CASSPRAGISTDTQYF. DNA for the CDR3: TGTGCCAGCAGCCCCCGGGCGGGAATTAGCACAGATACGCAGTATTTT. The full variable domain, in which reference TRBV7-9 and TRBJ2-3 provide the parts outside the CDR3, is DTGVSQNPRHKITKRGQNVTFRCDPISEHNRLYWYRQTLGQGPEFLTYFQNEAQLEKSRLLSDRFSAERPKGSFSTLEIQRTEQGDSAMYLCASSPRAGISTDTQYFGPGTRLTVL.

This chain uses TRBV18 with TRBJ1-3; 9 bases line up with TRBD1. Trimming took 0 bases from V and 4 from J; bases not matched to a gene: 4. The CDR3 has 16 residues. In germline, CDR1 is KGHSH, CDR2 LQKENI. In DNA form, the CDR3 reads TGTGCCAGCTCACCACCACAGGGGGCGAGAGGAAACACCATATATTTT. As protein: CASSPPQGARGNTIYF.

J is TRBJ2-2 and V is TRBV14; 10 bases match TRBD1. There are 19 residues in the CDR3. CDR1 and CDR2 (germline): SGHDN, FVKESK. The trim removed 4 bases at V and 3 bases at J, leaving 14 bases unmatched. CDR3 sequence (DNA): TGTGCCAGCAGCCCGACTGAACCGGGACAGGGGATCTACACCGGGGAGCTGTTTTTT. This codes for CASSPTEPGQGIYTGELFF. The whole variable domain, filled in from reference TRBV14 and TRBJ2-2, reads EAGVTQFPSHSVIEKGQTVTLRCDPISGHDNLYWYRRVMGKEIKFLLHFVKESKQDESGMPNNRFLAERTGGTYSTLKVQPAELEDSGVYFCASSPTEPGQGIYTGELFFGEGSRLTVL.

The chain employs TRBV7-2 and TRBJ2-5; D is perhaps TRBD2 (5 bases). The V end was cut by 2 bases, the J end by 5 bases, with 12 bases between. The V gene's germline CDR1 is SGHTA and CDR2 FQGNSA. CDR3 length equals 14 residues. The CDR3 reads CASSLRGVFETQYF. The DNA for the CDR3 is TGTGCCAGCAGCTTACGGGGTGTCTTCGAGACCCAGTACTTC. The complete variable domain, with remaining parts taken from reference TRBV7-2 and TRBJ2-5, reads GAGVSQSPSNKVTEKGKDVELRCDPISGHTALYWYRQSLGQGLEFLIYFQGNSAPDKSGLPSDRFSAERTGGSVSTLTIQRTQQEDSAVYLCASSLRGVFETQYFGPGTRLLVL.

The chain is built from TRBV6-5 and TRBJ2-3, with a tentative D call TRBD2 (6 bases). The CDR3 totals 14 residues. CDR1 and CDR2 (germline): MNHEY, SVGAGI. The ends were cut back, 2 bases at V and 6 bases at J, with 12 bases in the middle. The DNA of the CDR3 is TGTGCCAGCAGTTACGGGAGGTTGTTTGATACGCAGTATTTT. This encodes CASSYGRLFDTQYF.